These T cell receptor beta chains were read from a single sample in a study of T cell changes during pregnancy in multiple sclerosis. Some clones are missing from TCRdb's copy, which holds only in-frame ones; the method was immunoSEQ multiplex PCR. The sample includes 38,000 or so clones, over 90% of them seen just once. The material was CD4+ T cells from peripheral blood mononuclear cells, obtained in the second trimester of pregnancy. The source is a female donor with multiple sclerosis, enrolled in a pregnancy study. CDR3s include the opening cysteine and the closing phenylalanine or tryptophan. Fields, in order: clone size, J gene, D gene, V gene, CDR3 protein, CDR3 DNA. The D gene is left open where the match is weak. Some rows have no size entry. The others give once, few or many, or a class for an expanded clone.

>NA|TRBJ2-1|TRBD2|TRBV2
CASSPPSGSSYNEQFF
TGTGCCAGCAGCCCCCCTAGCGGGAGCTCCTACAATGAGCAGTTCTTC
>once|TRBJ2-7|TRBD2|TRBV7-6
CASSLASQAGGPMSHEQYF
TGTGCCAGCAGCTTAGCATCGCAAGCGGGGGGGCCTATGTCCCACGAGCAGTACTTC
>NA|TRBJ2-6|NA|TRBV6-1
CASSRGNLGANVLTF
TGTGCCAGCAGCCGGGGGAATCTTGGGGCCAACGTCCTGACTTTC
>NA|TRBJ2-5|TRBD1|TRBV7-7
CASSRDRLQETQYF
TGTGCCAGCAGCCGGGACAGGCTCCAAGAGACCCAGTACTTC
>NA|TRBJ2-7|TRBD2|TRBV27
CASSLRPSGSHEQYF
TGTGCCAGCAGTTTACGTCCTAGCGGGAGCCACGAGCAGTACTTC
>NA|TRBJ2-7|TRBD1|TRBV2
CASSEMAHRGRLYEQYF
TGTGCCAGCAGTGAAATGGCTCACAGGGGGCGGTTGTACGAGCAGTACTTC
>NA|TRBJ2-5|NA|TRBV5-1
CASSGTLKETQYF
TGCGCCAGCAGCGGGACTCTTAAAGAGACCCAGTACTTC
>NA|TRBJ2-2|NA|TRBV7-3
CARGRGGELFF
TGTGCCAGGGGAAGGGGCGGGGAGCTGTTTTTT
>NA|TRBJ1-2|TRBD1|TRBV7-2
CASSPRTGQANYGYTF
TGTGCCAGCAGCCCTAGGACAGGGCAGGCTAACTATGGCTACACCTTC
>NA|TRBJ1-1|NA|TRBV19
CASSRDRLNTEAFF
TGTGCCAGTAGTCGCGACAGACTGAACACTGAAGCTTTCTTT
>NA|TRBJ2-5|NA|TRBV30
CAWSPRLGAGETQYF
TGTGCCTGGAGTCCGCGGCTGGGGGCCGGAGAGACCCAGTACTTC
>NA|TRBJ1-2|TRBD1|TRBV5-1
CASSSGQGYGYTF
TGCGCCAGCAGCTCGGGACAGGGGTATGGCTACACCTTC
>NA|TRBJ2-5|NA|TRBV19
CASTRTGLGETQYF
TGTGCCAGTACCCGGACGGGATTGGGGGAGACCCAGTACTTC
>NA|TRBJ1-1|NA|TRBV28
CASSSPVRGEAFF
TGTGCCAGCAGTTCCCCCGTGCGGGGTGAAGCTTTCTTT
>NA|TRBJ1-5|TRBD1|TRBV30
CAWRDRGSNQPQHF
TGTGCCTGGAGGGACAGGGGGAGCAATCAGCCCCAGCATTTT
>NA|TRBJ2-3|TRBD2|TRBV7-9
CASSLTAGGTDTQYF
TGTGCCAGCAGCTTAACAGCGGGGGGCACAGATACGCAGTATTTT
>NA|TRBJ2-3|NA|TRBV7-3
CASSLEGVSWSTDTQYF
TGTGCCAGCAGCTTAGAGGGGGTCAGTTGGAGCACAGATACGCAGTATTTT
>NA|TRBJ1-1|NA|TRBV11-2
CASSPPGGTEAFF
TGTGCCAGCAGCCCCCCGGGGGGCACTGAAGCTTTCTTT
>NA|TRBJ1-5|NA|TRBV19
CGAGGGGYDAQPQHF
TGTGGAGCGGGAGGGGGGGGGTACGATGCTCAGCCCCAGCATTTT
>NA|TRBJ2-3|TRBD1|TRBV4-2
CASRGQGDRTDTQYF
TGTGCCAGCAGGGGACAGGGGGATAGGACAGATACGCAGTATTTT
>NA|TRBJ1-2|NA|TRBV6-1
CASSDTGYGYTF
TGTGCCAGCAGTGACACGGGCTATGGCTACACCTTC
>NA|TRBJ2-4|TRBD1|TRBV11-2
CASSFTGTGGRPAKNIQYF
TGTGCCAGCAGCTTTACCGGGACAGGGGGCCGCCCAGCCAAAAACATTCAGTACTTC